This TCR beta chain was sequenced for a study of CD8+CD57+ T cells in acquired aplastic anemia. For sequencing, patients were chosen who had shown expansion of CD8+CD57+ cells by flow cytometry. Profiling that covered TCR beta VDJ and CDR3 relied on genomic DNA as its template. One entry per CDR3 protein, called by TCRdb with MiXCR from the reads. The table has around 200,000 distinct CDR3 sequences, less than 60% seen once. Germline V gene sequence: CDR1 KGHDR, CDR2 SFDVKD. Trimming stripped 3 bases from V and 7 bases from J, with 12 bases between. The CDR3 contains 13 residues. The sequence came from a human donor with aplastic anemia. The sample comprised sorted CD4+, CD8+, or CD8+CD57+ T cells (not recorded which) from PBMCs. The chain combines TRBV24-1 with TRBJ2-7, with D perhaps matching TRBD1 or TRBD2 (5 bases each). CDR3 in amino acids: CATSDGTYGEQYF. The CDR3 DNA is TGTGCCACCAGTGATGGGACCTATGGGGAGCAGTACTTC.